This T cell receptor beta chain derives from a study of cytomegalovirus exposure and HLA in healthy donors. This clone was seen a few times. What it binds is unknown. Primers included in the PCR were 60 Vbeta and 13 Jbeta primers. Produced via immunoSEQ multiplex PCR; TCRdb's table is partial and in-frame only. This table has some 87,000 clones, roughly 58% appearing once. Study-level findings and limits: Among TCR beta chains, those listed as cytomegalovirus-associated numbered over 150.

The CDR3 extends over 15 amino acids. Trimming at V came to 4 bases and at J to 3 bases, leaving 8 bases not matched to a gene. Germline V CDR1 and CDR2: LGHNA, YNFKEQ. The chain recombines TRBV4-2 with TRBJ1-2; the match to TRBD1 covers 7 bases. The sequence came from a woman aged 25 to 39 in good health and CMV-seropositive. Sequencing input: PBMCs. The CDR3 here is CASSLQDRTDYGYTF. CDR3 coding DNA: TGTGCCAGCAGCCTCCAGGACAGGACTGACTATGGCTACACCTTC.